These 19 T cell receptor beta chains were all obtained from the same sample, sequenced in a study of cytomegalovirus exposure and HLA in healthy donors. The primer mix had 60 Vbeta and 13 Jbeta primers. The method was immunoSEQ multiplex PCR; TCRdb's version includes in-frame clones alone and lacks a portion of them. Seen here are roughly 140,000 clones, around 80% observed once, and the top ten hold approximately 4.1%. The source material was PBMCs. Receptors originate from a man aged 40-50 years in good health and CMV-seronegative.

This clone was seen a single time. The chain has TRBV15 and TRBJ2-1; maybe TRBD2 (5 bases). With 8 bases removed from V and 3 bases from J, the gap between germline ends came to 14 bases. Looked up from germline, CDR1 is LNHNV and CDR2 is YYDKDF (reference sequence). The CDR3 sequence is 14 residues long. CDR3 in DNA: TGTGCCACCCTGGACGGGGAGCACTACAATGAGCAGTTCTTC. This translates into CATLDGEHYNEQFF.

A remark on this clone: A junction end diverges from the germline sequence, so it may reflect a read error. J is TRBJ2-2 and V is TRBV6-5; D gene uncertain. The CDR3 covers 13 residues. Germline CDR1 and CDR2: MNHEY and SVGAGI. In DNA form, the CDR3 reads TGTGCCAGCATAAACTCGAAGACCGGGGAGCTGTTTTTT. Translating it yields CASINSKTGELFF.

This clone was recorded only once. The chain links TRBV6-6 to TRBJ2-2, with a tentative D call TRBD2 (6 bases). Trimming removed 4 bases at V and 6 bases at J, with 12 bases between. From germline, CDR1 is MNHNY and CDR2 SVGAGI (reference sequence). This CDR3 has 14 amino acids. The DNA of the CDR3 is TGTGCCAGCAGTTCGGGGGATCTTCCCGGGGAGCTGTTTTTT. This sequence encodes CASSSGDLPGELFF.

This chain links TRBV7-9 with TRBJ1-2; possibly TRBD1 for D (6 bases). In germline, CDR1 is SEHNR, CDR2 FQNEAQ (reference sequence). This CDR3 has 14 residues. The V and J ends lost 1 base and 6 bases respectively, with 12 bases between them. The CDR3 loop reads CASSLDGQGNGYTF. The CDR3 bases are TGTGCCAGCAGCTTAGATGGGCAGGGGAATGGCTACACCTTC.

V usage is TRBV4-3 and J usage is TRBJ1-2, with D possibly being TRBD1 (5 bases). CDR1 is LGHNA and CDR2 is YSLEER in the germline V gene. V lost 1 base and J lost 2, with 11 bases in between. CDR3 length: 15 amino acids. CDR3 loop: CASSQGWGGNYGYTF. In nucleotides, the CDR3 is TGCGCCAGCAGCCAAGGGTGGGGGGGGAACTATGGCTACACCTTC.

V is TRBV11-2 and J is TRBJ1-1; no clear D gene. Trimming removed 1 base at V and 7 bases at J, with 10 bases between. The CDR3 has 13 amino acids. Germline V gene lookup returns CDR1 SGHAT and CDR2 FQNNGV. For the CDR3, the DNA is TGTGCCAGCAGCTTAGGTGCCAGCGGTGAAGCTTTCTTT. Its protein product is CASSLGASGEAFF.

The CDR3 protein is CASSTPGTRNEKLFF. The CDR3 DNA reads TGTGCCAGTAGTACCCCCGGGACACGGAATGAAAAACTGTTTTTT. V is TRBV19 and J is TRBJ1-4, with D maybe TRBD1 (6 bases). CDR3 length: 15 residues. Germline assignment: CDR1 LNHDA and CDR2 SQIVND (reference sequence). Between the trimmed V and J ends, which lost 4 bases and 5 bases, there was a span of 14 bases.

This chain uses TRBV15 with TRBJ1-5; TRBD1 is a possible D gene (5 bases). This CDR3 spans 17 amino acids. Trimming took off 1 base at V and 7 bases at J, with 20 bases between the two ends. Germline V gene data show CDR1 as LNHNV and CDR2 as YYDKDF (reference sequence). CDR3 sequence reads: CATSRASSRRGDQPQHF. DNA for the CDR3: TGTGCCACCAGCAGAGCGTCTAGTCGTAGGGGCGACCAGCCCCAGCATTTT.

The CDR3 loop is CASRQKGGRSSPLHF. The CDR3, as DNA: TGTGCCAGCAGACAAAAAGGGGGCAGATCTTCACCCCTCCACTTT. The rearrangement joins TRBV6-5 to TRBJ1-6; 7 bases are a match to TRBD1. CDR3 size: 15 residues. The junction had 11 bases not matched to a gene; V was cut back by 6 bases and J by 9 bases. The germline CDR1 and CDR2 sequences are MNHEY and SVGAGI.

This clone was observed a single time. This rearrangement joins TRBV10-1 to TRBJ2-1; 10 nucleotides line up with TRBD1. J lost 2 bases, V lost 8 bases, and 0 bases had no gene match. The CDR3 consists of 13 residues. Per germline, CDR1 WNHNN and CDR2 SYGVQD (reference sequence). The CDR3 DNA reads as TGCGCCAGCGGACAGGGGGCCTACAATGAGCAGTTCTTC. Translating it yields CASGQGAYNEQFF.

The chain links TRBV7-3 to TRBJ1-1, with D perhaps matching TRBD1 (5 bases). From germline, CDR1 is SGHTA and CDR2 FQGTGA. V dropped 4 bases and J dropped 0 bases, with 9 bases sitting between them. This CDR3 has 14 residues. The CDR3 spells CASSWGGMNTEAFF. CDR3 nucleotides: TGTGCCAGCAGCTGGGGGGGTATGAACACTGAAGCTTTCTTT.

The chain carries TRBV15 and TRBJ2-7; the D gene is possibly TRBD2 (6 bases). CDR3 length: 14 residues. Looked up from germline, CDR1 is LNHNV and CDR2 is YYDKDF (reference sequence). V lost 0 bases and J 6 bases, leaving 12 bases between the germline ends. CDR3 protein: CATSRDRGSGEQYF. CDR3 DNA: TGTGCCACCAGCAGAGATCGGGGGTCGGGCGAGCAGTACTTC.

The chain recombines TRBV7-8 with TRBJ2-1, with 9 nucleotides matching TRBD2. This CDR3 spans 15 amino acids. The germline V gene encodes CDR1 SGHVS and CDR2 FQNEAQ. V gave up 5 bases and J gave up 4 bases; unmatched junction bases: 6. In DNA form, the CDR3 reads TGTGCCAGCAGCGCTAGCGGGGCCTTTTACAATGAGCAGTTCTTC. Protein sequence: CASSASGAFYNEQFF. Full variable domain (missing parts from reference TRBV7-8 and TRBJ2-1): GAGVSQSPRYKVAKRGQDVALRCDPISGHVSLFWYQQALGQGPEFLTYFQNEAQLDKSGLPSDRFFAERPEGSVSTLKIQRTQQEDSAVYLCASSASGAFYNEQFFGPGTRLTVL.

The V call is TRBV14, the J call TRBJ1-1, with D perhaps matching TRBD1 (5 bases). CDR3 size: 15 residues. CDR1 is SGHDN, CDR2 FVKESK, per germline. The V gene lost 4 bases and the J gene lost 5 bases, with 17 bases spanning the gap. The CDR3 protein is CASSPQSVAGTEAFF. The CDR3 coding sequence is TGTGCCAGCAGCCCCCAAAGTGTGGCAGGGACTGAAGCTTTCTTT.

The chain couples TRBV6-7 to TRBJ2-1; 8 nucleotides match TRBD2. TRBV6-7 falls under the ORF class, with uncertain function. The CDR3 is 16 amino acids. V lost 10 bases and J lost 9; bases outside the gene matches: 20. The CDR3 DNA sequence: TGTGCCAACTACCCCCTATCGGGGGGGGTTTATGGTGAGCAGTTCTTC. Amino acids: CANYPLSGGVYGEQFF.

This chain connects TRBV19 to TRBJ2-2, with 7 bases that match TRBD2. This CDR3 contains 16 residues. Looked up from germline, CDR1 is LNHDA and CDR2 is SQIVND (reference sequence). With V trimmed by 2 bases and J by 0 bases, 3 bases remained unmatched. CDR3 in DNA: TGTGCCAGTAGTATAAGGGAGGGCGCGAACACCGGGGAGCTGTTTTTT. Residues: CASSIREGANTGELFF. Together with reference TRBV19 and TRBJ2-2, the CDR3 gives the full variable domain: DGGITQSPKYLFRKEGQNVTLSCEQNLNHDAMYWYRQDPGQGLRLIYYSQIVNDFQKGDIAEGYSVSREKKESFPLTVTSAQKNPTAFYLCASSIREGANTGELFFGEGSRLTVL.

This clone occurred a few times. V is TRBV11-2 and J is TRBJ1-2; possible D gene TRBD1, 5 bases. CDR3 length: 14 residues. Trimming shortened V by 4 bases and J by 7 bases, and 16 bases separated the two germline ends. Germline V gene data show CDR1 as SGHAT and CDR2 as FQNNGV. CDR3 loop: CASSWGLRVSGYTF. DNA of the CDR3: TGTGCCAGCAGCTGGGGCCTCAGGGTGTCTGGCTACACCTTC.

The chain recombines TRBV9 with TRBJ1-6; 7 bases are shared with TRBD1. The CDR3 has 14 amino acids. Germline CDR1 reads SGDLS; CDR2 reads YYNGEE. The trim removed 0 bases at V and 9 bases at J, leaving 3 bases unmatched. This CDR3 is CASSVGGTVSPLHF. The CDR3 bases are TGTGCCAGCAGCGTAGGCGGGACAGTTTCACCCCTCCACTTT.

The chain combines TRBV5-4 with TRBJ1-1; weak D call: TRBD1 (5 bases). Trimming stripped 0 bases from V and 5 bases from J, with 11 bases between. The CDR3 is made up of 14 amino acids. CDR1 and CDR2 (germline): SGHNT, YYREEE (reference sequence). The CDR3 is CASSLGGGRTEAFF. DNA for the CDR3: TGTGCCAGCAGCTTGGGGGGGGGAAGGACTGAAGCTTTCTTT. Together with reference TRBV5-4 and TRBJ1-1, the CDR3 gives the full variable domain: ETGVTQSPTHLIKTRGQQVTLRCSSQSGHNTVSWYQQALGQGPQFIFQYYREEENGRGNFPPRFSGLQFPNYSSELNVNALELDDSALYLCASSLGGGRTEAFFGQGTRLTVV.